The clone carrying this TCR beta chain occurred a few times. The data stem from a study of T cells in Graves' hyperthyroidism and ophthalmopathy. Diagnosis of hyperthyroidism was new in patients aged 18 to 65, and its duration was under 2 months. The investigators amplified TCR beta CDR3 regions from RNA transcripts. HTBI primers were used for first-round RT-PCR of the TCR CDR3. TCRdb reprocessed the multiplex PCR reads via MiXCR and lists one record per CDR3 protein. This table has under 450,000 distinct CDR3 sequences, 15% to 18% appearing once. CDR3 length: 14 amino acids. The V end was cut by 6 bases, the J end by 5 bases, with 17 bases between. Germline V gene sequence: CDR1 MNHNS, CDR2 SASEGT.

The specimen was blood. The V gene is TRBV6-1, the J gene TRBJ2-7; D is perhaps TRBD1 (6 bases). The clonotype comes from a woman aged 18-30 years with Graves' hyperthyroidism. CDR3 DNA: TGTGCCAGCAGCAACAGGGAACGGTGGAACGAGCAGTACTTC. This translates into CASSNRERWNEQYF.